Sequencing of this TCR beta chain was carried out in a study of identical twins. Study results and caveats: Analyses based on zero insertions could be partly confounded by invariant MAIT and iNKT cells.

The CDR3 runs to 12 residues. V dropped 6 bases and J dropped 1 base, with 7 bases sitting between them. Using its own MiXCR run on the 5' RACE reads, TCRdb lists one record per CDR3 protein. The table records around 280,000 distinct CDR3 sequences, under 9.5% of them present only once. This clonotype was found many times. Its antigen is not identified. The sample was also reused in another study, on yellow fever vaccine responses in identical twins.

The receptor comes from a woman aged 18-29 years in good health. The sequenced sample was memory (CD45RO+) T cells sorted from blood. This rearrangement joins TRBV12-3 or TRBV12-4 to TRBJ2-7; D is undetermined. CDR3 DNA sequence: TGTGCCAGCAGCTTCCTTTCCTACGAGCAGTACTTC. The encoded protein is CASSFLSYEQYF.